Listed below are T cell receptor beta chains from one sample, sequenced in a study of long-term antiretroviral therapy in people with HIV. The table came from immunoSEQ multiplex PCR; TCRdb's copy has only in-frame clones and leaves some out. The sample yields around 15,000 clones, about 85% seen once. The material was unsorted PBMCs, obtained 0.5 years after starting antiretroviral therapy. Receptors were obtained from a woman aged 40 to 50 with HIV. CDR3s include the opening cysteine and the closing phenylalanine or tryptophan. D genes are given only for firm matches. Expanded clones are given a class, and other clones once, few, many or no size at all.

CDR3aa	CDR3nt	v_gene	d_gene	j_gene	abundance
CASSLSRSYRTDTQYF	TGTGCCAGCAGCTTATCGCGGAGTTACCGCACAGATACGCAGTATTTT	TRBV7-2	.	TRBJ2-3	.
CASSPLGTSGTVAYEQYF	TGCGCCAGCAGCCCTCTAGGGACTAGCGGGACTGTCGCCTACGAGCAGTACTTC	TRBV4-1	TRBD2	TRBJ2-7	.
CSASANTEAFF	TGCAGTGCTAGTGCAAACACTGAAGCTTTCTTT	TRBV20-1	.	TRBJ1-1	few
CASSPGTLEETQYF	TGTGCCAGCAGCCCAGGGACGTTAGAAGAGACCCAGTACTTC	TRBV6-6	.	TRBJ2-5	.
CASSHSGRGYTDTQYF	TGTGCCAGCAGCCATAGCGGGAGAGGGTACACAGATACGCAGTATTTT	TRBV21-1	.	TRBJ2-3	once
CASSLGPAYEQYF	TGTGCCAGCAGCTTGGGCCCAGCCTACGAGCAGTACTTC	TRBV5-4	.	TRBJ2-7	.
CASSLGTSYANEQFF	TGTGCCAGCAGCTTGGGGACTAGCTATGCCAATGAGCAGTTCTTC	TRBV7-9	TRBD2	TRBJ2-1	.
CASSPTGTTEAFF	TGTGCCAGCAGTCCTACAGGAACGACTGAAGCTTTCTTT	TRBV6-6	.	TRBJ1-1	.
CASSRTGGVGYGYTF	TGTGCCAGTAGTCGGACAGGGGGCGTAGGCTATGGCTACACCTTC	TRBV19	TRBD1	TRBJ1-2	.
CATSRTGSTDTQYF	TGTGCCACCAGCCGGACAGGGAGCACAGATACGCAGTATTTT	TRBV15	TRBD1	TRBJ2-3	.
CASSQGPLAGGWYEQYF	TGCGCCAGCAGCCAAGGTCCACTAGCGGGGGGGTGGTACGAGCAGTACTTC	TRBV4-1	TRBD2	TRBJ2-7	.